The sequence of this TCR beta chain was determined in a study of blood T cell repertoires in COVID-19. Turning to the study itself: COVID-19 samples collected from the United States, Italy and Spain covered acute and convalescent phases.

TCRdb's copy holds only in-frame clones and misses some; the assay was immunoSEQ multiplex PCR. The repertoire has about 290,000 clones, approximately 86% of them found once; the top ten carry 4.1%. Germline-derived CDR1 and CDR2 are SGHKS and YYEKEE (reference sequence). CDR3 size: 15 residues. The germline V and J ends were trimmed by 3 bases and 5 bases, with 17 bases remaining between them. The chain uses TRBV5-5 and TRBJ1-1, with D possibly being TRBD1 (6 bases). The sample was peripheral blood. This receptor was taken from a woman aged 45-59 years with active or convalescent COVID-19. Written as DNA, the CDR3 is TGTGCCAGCAGCTGGGATACAGGGCTTGTGACTGAAGCTTTCTTT. Protein: CASSWDTGLVTEAFF.